Listed below are T cell receptor beta chains from one sample, sequenced in a study of shared clonotypes between healthy human individuals. The repertoire was sequenced with immunoSEQ multiplex PCR; TCRdb's copy has only in-frame clones and lacks some. The sample includes some 240,000 clones, over 60% of them seen just once. The sample was memory CD4+ T cells sorted from blood. The receptors shown here come from a man aged 25 to 40 in good health. Both conserved end residues are trimmed from each CDR3.

v_call,j_call,cdr3_aa
TRBV5-6,TRBJ2-7,ASSQRVRSYEQY
TRBV5-1,TRBJ2-1,ASSQAAYGNEQF
TRBV28,TRBJ1-5,ASSLGGTGKGQPQH
TRBV25-1,TRBJ1-1,ASSVGGSTEAF
TRBV10-1,TRBJ2-3,ASGDRDTQY
TRBV28,TRBJ2-7,ASGASYEQY
TRBV11-2,TRBJ2-5,ASSHVGLQETQY
TRBV4-3,TRBJ2-2,ASSQDSAGGPSTGELF
TRBV19,TRBJ1-1,ASSVGTGGNGIVRF
TRBV18,TRBJ2-3,ASSSQGEADTQY
TRBV25-1,TRBJ1-1,ASSESGGRTEAF
TRBV21-1,TRBJ2-7,ASSKVGGREQY
TRBV6-1,TRBJ2-7,ASSDPGGRAGNEQY
TRBV7-2,TRBJ2-2,ASSRFISGELF
TRBV5-1,TRBJ2-7,ASSFVRGTYEQY
TRBV5-5,TRBJ2-5,ASSPGLAGAGTQY
TRBV14,TRBJ2-7,ASSPIEGAGEQY
TRBV7-9,TRBJ2-5,ASSHWTEFQETQY
TRBV28,TRBJ2-1,ASRQAGGPSNEQF
TRBV19,TRBJ2-6,ASSHPGGVSGANVLT
TRBV9,TRBJ2-2,ASSLSTGELF
TRBV7-3,TRBJ2-2,ASGDGELF
TRBV9,TRBJ2-5,ASSALQGKETQY
TRBV7-6,TRBJ2-7,ASSTPPYEQY
TRBV28,TRBJ1-1,ASRGKPEAF
TRBV5-1,TRBJ2-2,ASSLRLAGGSTGELF
TRBV6-1,TRBJ2-4,ASSEAGGTKNIQY
TRBV5-1,TRBJ2-3,ASSPSVADTQY
TRBV5-5,TRBJ1-1,ASSPIVDTEAF
TRBV5-4,TRBJ1-5,ASSSDSNQPQH